This entry describes one TCR beta chain. Its cognate antigen is unknown. This may be a read error, as it is one base from a much larger clone. The entry originates in a study of molecular identifiers for immune sequencing clone quantification. Overall study results and limits: Among 800,000 to 1,000,000 naive cells, as was reported, spiked Jurkat TCR RNA from one cell was detectable. Same-barcode identical TCR molecules could make highly expanded clones look smaller than they are.

This CDR3 is built from 12 residues. Trimming stripped 1 base from V and 3 bases from J, with 6 bases between. The germline gives CDR1 GTSNPN, CDR2 SVGIG (reference sequence). TCRdb passed the PCR reads through MiXCR, listing each CDR3 protein once. The sample carries about 640,000 distinct CDR3 sequences, about 20% recorded once. Naive CD8 T cells were picked out by sorting for CD8+CD4-CCR7+CD45RA+. The chain is built from TRBV30 and TRBJ1-1; D gene unclear. Sequencing was performed on naive CD8+ T cells from blood, with Jurkat cell RNA spiked in. Indicated subset: FACS-sorted CD8+CD4-CCR7+CD45RA+ naive T cells. The TCR comes from a human donor in good health. Some libraries in this study had Jurkat cell RNA spiked in. CDR3 bases: TGTGCCTGGAGTGCCTGGGACACTGAAGCTTTCTTT. Encoded protein: CAWSAWDTEAFF.